The clone carrying this TCR beta chain came up many times. Trimming removed 2 bases from V and 8 bases from J; junction bases left unmatched: 5. Germline CDR1 is LGHDT and CDR2 is YNNKEL (reference sequence). This CDR3 is 15 amino acids long. This sample stems from a study of T cells in Graves' hyperthyroidism and ophthalmopathy. RNA transcripts served as the template for amplifying TCR beta CDR3 regions. First-round RT-PCR targeting the TCR CDR3 was performed with the HTBI primer set. Each CDR3 protein is one row after TCRdb ran MiXCR on the multiplex PCR reads. The sample carries approximately 590,000 distinct CDR3 sequences, 15% to 18% recorded once.

The TCR was taken from a woman aged 25 to 45 with Graves' hyperthyroidism. The J gene is TRBJ2-1, the V gene TRBV3-1; 11 bases agree with TRBD2. The material sequenced was blood. The CDR3 here is CASSQLAGGGDEQFF. Here the CDR3 DNA reads TGTGCCAGCAGCCAACTAGCGGGAGGAGGCGATGAGCAGTTCTTC.